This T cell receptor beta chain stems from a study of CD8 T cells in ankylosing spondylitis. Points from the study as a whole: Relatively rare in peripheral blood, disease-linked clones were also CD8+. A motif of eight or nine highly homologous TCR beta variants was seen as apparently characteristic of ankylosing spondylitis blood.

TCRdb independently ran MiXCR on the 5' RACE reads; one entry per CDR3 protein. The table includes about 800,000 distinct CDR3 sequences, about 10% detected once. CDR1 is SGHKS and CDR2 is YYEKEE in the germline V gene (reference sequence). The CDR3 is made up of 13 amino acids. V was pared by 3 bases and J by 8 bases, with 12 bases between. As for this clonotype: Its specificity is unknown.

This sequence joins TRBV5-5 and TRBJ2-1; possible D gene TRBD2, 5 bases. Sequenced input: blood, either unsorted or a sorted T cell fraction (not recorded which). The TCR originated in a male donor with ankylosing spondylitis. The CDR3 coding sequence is TGTGCCAGCAGCTCCCGGGTCGGGGATGAGCAGTTCTTC. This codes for CASSSRVGDEQFF.